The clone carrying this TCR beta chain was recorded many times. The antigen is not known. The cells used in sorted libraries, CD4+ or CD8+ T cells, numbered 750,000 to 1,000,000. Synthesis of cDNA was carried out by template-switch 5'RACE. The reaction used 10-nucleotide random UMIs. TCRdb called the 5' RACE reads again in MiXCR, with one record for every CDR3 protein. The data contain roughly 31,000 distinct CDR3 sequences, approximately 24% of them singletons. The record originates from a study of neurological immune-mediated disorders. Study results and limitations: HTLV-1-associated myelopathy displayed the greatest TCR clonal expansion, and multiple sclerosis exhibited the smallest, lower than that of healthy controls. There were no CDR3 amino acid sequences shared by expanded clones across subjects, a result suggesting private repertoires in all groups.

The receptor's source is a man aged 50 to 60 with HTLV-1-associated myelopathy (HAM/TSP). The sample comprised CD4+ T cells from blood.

This CDR3 is CASSQTDYEQYF. The DNA of the CDR3 is TGTGCCAGCAGCCAGACAGACTACGAGCAGTACTTC. The chain couples TRBV5-6 to TRBJ2-7; D is perhaps TRBD1 (5 bases). The V gene's germline CDR1 is SGHDT and CDR2 YYEEEE. The CDR3 covers 12 residues. V lost 4 bases, J lost 3 bases, and 8 bases lay in between.